This T cell receptor beta chain stems from a study of T cell responses to AZD1222 COVID-19 vaccine. Measured with immunoSEQ multiplex PCR; TCRdb has only the in-frame clones, and not every one. The table includes 130,000 to 150,000 clones, roughly 91% detected once. The CDR3 has 17 amino acids. Germline lookup yields CDR1 LNHDA and CDR2 SQIVND (reference sequence). The ends lost 7 bases at V and 4 bases at J; junction bases unmatched: 14. The sequences come from peripheral blood, collected on day 0 of AZD1222 vaccination. The genes are TRBV19 and TRBJ1-1; 11 nucleotides match TRBD1. This clonotype originated in an adult in good health. The CDR3 DNA reads as TGTGCCAGTATCCCCTCCCTTGGACAGGGGGCTTCCACTGAAGCTTTCTTT. Residues: CASIPSLGQGASTEAFF.